This T cell receptor (beta chain) was recovered during a study of blood T cell repertoires in COVID-19. Overall study: The study drew acute and convalescent COVID-19 samples from the United States, Italy and Spain. PBMCs, B-cell-depleted T cells, or T cells were the source of the cDNA or gDNA that made up the material.

Per the study methods: Estimation of nucleated cell counts relied on the amplification of reference gene primers. The data were produced by immunoSEQ multiplex PCR, yet TCRdb's version contains in-frame clones alone and is incomplete. V, J and clone size are taken as reported in that table, and D and trimming were inferred from the DNA itself. The sample shows some 120,000 clones, approximately 85% of them seen only once. CDR3 length: 11 amino acids. Trimming removed 10 bases from V and 4 bases from J, with 10 bases in between. The count of this clone is one. The chain joins TRBV12-3 or TRBV12-4 to TRBJ1-1; D is unclear. The clonotype was recovered from a human donor in a cohort sampled during active COVID-19. The sample consisted of peripheral blood. CDR3 sequence (DNA): TGTGCCACCGTTATCGGCACTGAAGCTTTCTTT. Translation: CATVIGTEAFF.